These 29 T cell receptor beta chains were sequenced from one sample in a study of cytomegalovirus exposure and HLA in healthy donors. PCR amplification relied on 60 Vbeta primers (plus 13 Jbeta primers). Sequencing used immunoSEQ multiplex PCR; TCRdb keeps in-frame clones, though not all of them. Of approximately 87,000 clones in the sample, about four fifths are singletons; the top ten hold under 5.5%. Material for sequencing was PBMCs. These receptors came from a woman between 65 and 79 years old in good health and CMV-seropositive.

The rearrangement uses TRBV4-2 and TRBJ2-7; TRBD2 is a possible D gene (5 bases). Between the trimmed V and J ends, which lost 4 bases and 3 bases, there was a span of 10 bases. Germline V CDR1 and CDR2: LGHNA, YNFKEQ. The CDR3 is made up of 13 amino acids. CDR3 residues: CASSRTGNYEQYF. In nucleotides, the CDR3 is TGTGCCAGCAGCCGAACCGGGAACTACGAGCAGTACTTC.

This clone was found a few times. The chain employs TRBV4-3 and TRBJ1-1, with 7 bases that match TRBD1. This CDR3 contains 14 residues. V was pared by 5 bases and J by 2 bases, with 5 bases of the junction left unmatched. Germline V CDR1 and CDR2: LGHNA, YSLEER. The CDR3 DNA is TGCGCCAGCAGCTACGACAGGGCCAACACTGAAGCTTTCTTT. It codes for CASSYDRANTEAFF.

A single count supports this clone. The V call is TRBV5-1, the J call TRBJ2-1; 8 positions agree with TRBD2. This CDR3 is built from 16 residues. The trim removed 4 bases at V and 6 bases at J, leaving 12 bases unmatched. Germline CDR1 SGHRS, CDR2 YFSETQ. CDR3 region: CASSPWGSGSGNEQFF. The DNA of the CDR3 is TGCGCCAGCAGCCCCTGGGGGAGCGGGAGTGGCAATGAGCAGTTCTTC. Full variable domain (missing parts from reference TRBV5-1 and TRBJ2-1): KAGVTQTPRYLIKTRGQQVTLSCSPISGHRSVSWYQQTPGQGLQFLFEYFSETQRNKGNFPGRFSGRQFSNSRSEMNVSTLELGDSALYLCASSPWGSGSGNEQFFGPGTRLTVL.

The chain uses TRBV30 and TRBJ2-1; D gene uncertain. CDR1 and CDR2 (germline): GTSNPN, SVGIG (reference sequence). The CDR3 length is 14 residues. Deletions cut 0 bases from V and 5 bases from J, with 11 bases between. CDR3 region: CAWSVALSDNEQFF. Here the CDR3 DNA reads TGTGCCTGGAGTGTAGCCCTCTCGGACAATGAGCAGTTCTTC.

This clone came up a few times. The chain uses TRBV6-6 and TRBJ1-1, with D tentatively TRBD1 (6 bases). V was clipped by 2 bases and J by 7 bases, with 11 bases between them. The germline CDR1 and CDR2 sequences are MNHNY and SVGAGI (reference sequence). There are 13 residues in the CDR3. Here the CDR3 DNA reads TGTGCCAGCAGTTACGAGGGGGGGAATGAAGCTTTCTTT. Translating it yields CASSYEGGNEAFF.

The chain recombines TRBV27 with TRBJ1-1; 7 bases line up with TRBD1. Trimming removed 5 bases from V and 0 bases from J; junction bases left unmatched: 9. Germline CDR1 reads MNHEY; CDR2 reads SMNVEV (reference sequence). The CDR3 has 16 amino acids. CDR3: CASSPTWDRLNTEAFF. In nucleotides, the CDR3 is TGTGCCAGCAGTCCAACCTGGGACAGATTGAACACTGAAGCTTTCTTT.

The genes are TRBV4-2 and TRBJ1-5, with no clear D. The CDR3 spans 18 residues. Trimming removed 0 bases at V and 2 bases at J, with 17 bases between. The germline V gene has CDR1 LGHNA and CDR2 YNFKEQ. The CDR3 DNA reads TGTGCCAGCAGCCAAGAGGGCGGGTCTCGCTACGGCAATCAGCCCCAGCATTTT. Protein sequence: CASSQEGGSRYGNQPQHF.

The genes are TRBV4-2 and TRBJ2-3, with D possibly matching TRBD2 (6 bases). The CDR3 is 16 residues long. Germline CDR1 and CDR2: LGHNA and YNFKEQ. Trimming cost V 3 bases and J 2 bases, with 15 bases left between them. The CDR3 region is CASSQRLGPSTDTQYF. Written as DNA, the CDR3 is TGTGCCAGCAGCCAGCGACTAGGTCCTTCCACAGATACGCAGTATTTT.

This clone was recorded only once. This chain connects TRBV7-3 to TRBJ2-1, with 9 bases aligning to TRBD1. This CDR3 has 16 residues. V was clipped by 5 bases and J by 2 bases; unmatched bases: 7. Germline loops: CDR1 SGHTA, CDR2 FQGTGA. The CDR3 reads CASSPGDRVPYNEQFF. In DNA, the CDR3 is TGTGCCAGCAGCCCCGGGGACAGGGTGCCCTACAATGAGCAGTTCTTC.

This chain uses TRBV6-5 with TRBJ1-4; 7 bases line up with TRBD1. The CDR3 runs to 13 residues. Germline lookup yields CDR1 MNHEY and CDR2 SVGAGI. Trimming at V came to 6 bases and at J to 7 bases, leaving 5 bases not matched to a gene. In nucleotides, the CDR3 is TGTGCCAGCAGGGAAAACAGGGGTGAAAAACTGTTTTTT. Translating gives CASRENRGEKLFF.

J is TRBJ1-5 and V is TRBV4-1; D is ambiguous. The CDR3 is 13 amino acids. Trimming stripped 4 bases from V and 9 bases from J, with 13 bases between. Looked up from germline, CDR1 is MGHRA and CDR2 is YSYEKL. CDR3 in amino acids: CASSLKPEGPQHF. The CDR3 DNA follows: TGCGCCAGCAGCCTCAAGCCCGAGGGGCCCCAGCATTTT.

The genes are TRBV6-6 and TRBJ1-1; 7 bases agree with TRBD1. The CDR3 sequence is 16 residues long. V shed 5 bases, J shed 0 bases, and the junction held 9 bases outside the gene matches. Germline V lookup: CDR1 MNHNY, CDR2 SVGAGI (reference sequence). The DNA of the CDR3 is TGTGCCAGCAGTCCCGGGACAGATTACATGAACACTGAAGCTTTCTTT. Translation gives CASSPGTDYMNTEAFF.

The chain is built from TRBV11-2 and TRBJ2-1; D perhaps matches TRBD2 (6 bases). The CDR3 is 14 residues long. The germline V gene encodes CDR1 SGHAT and CDR2 FQNNGV. V gave up 6 bases and J gave up 5 bases, with 14 bases separating them. The CDR3, as DNA: TGTGCCAGCAGTCCTACAGCGGGTAACAATGAGCAGTTCTTC. This codes for CASSPTAGNNEQFF.

This rearrangement joins TRBV28 to TRBJ2-7; 7 positions agree with TRBD1. The CDR3 totals 15 residues. Germline V lookup: CDR1 MDHEN, CDR2 SYDVKM. Trimming cost V 2 bases and J 0 bases; bases outside gene matches: 4. CDR3 sequence (DNA): TGTGCCAGCAGTTTACCCACAGGGGACTCCTACGAGCAGTACTTC. Its translation is CASSLPTGDSYEQYF.

The CDR3 reads CASGRLAGGLVDTQYF. CDR3 in DNA: TGTGCTAGTGGTCGACTAGCGGGAGGGCTTGTAGATACGCAGTATTTT. The chain is built from TRBV12-5 and TRBJ2-3, with TRBD2 matching over 14 bases. CDR1 is LGHNT, CDR2 FRNRAP, per germline. Trimming removed 5 bases from V and 5 bases from J; junction bases left unmatched: 6. The length of the CDR3 is 16 residues.

The CDR3, as DNA: TGTGCCAGCAGTTCGGGGACAGGGCCCTACGAGCAGTACTTC. It is translated as CASSSGTGPYEQYF. This chain connects TRBV2 to TRBJ2-7; 9 nucleotides line up with TRBD1. Germline values: CDR1 SNHLY, CDR2 FYNNEI. This CDR3 is built from 14 residues. V lost 5 bases to trimming and J lost 2 bases; unmatched junction nucleotides: 4.

This clone was picked up one time. The chain links TRBV5-1 to TRBJ2-3; D is possibly TRBD1 (6 bases). This CDR3 contains 15 residues. The germline V and J ends were trimmed by 3 bases and 2 bases, with 13 bases remaining between them. Germline assignment: CDR1 SGHRS and CDR2 YFSETQ. Written as DNA, the CDR3 is TGCGCCAGCAGCTCCGGGACAACTACCACAGATACGCAGTATTTT. Translated, it gives CASSSGTTTTDTQYF.

This chain connects TRBV5-8 to TRBJ1-4; 7 bases align to TRBD1. This CDR3 region has 14 residues. The trim removed 0 bases at V and 7 bases at J, leaving 3 bases unmatched. Looked up from germline, CDR1 is SGHTS and CDR2 is YDEGEE. The DNA for the CDR3 is TGTGCCAGCAGCTTGGGACAGGGACCTGAAAAACTGTTTTTT. Residues: CASSLGQGPEKLFF.

The V call is TRBV2, the J call TRBJ2-2; the D is unclear. Trimming stripped 5 bases from V and 1 base from J, with 8 bases between. This CDR3 has 14 amino acids. Germline V lookup: CDR1 SNHLY, CDR2 FYNNEI. The CDR3, as DNA: TGTGCCAGCAGTCGTGACTTGAACACCGGGGAGCTGTTTTTT. It yields the protein CASSRDLNTGELFF.

The rearrangement uses TRBV6-6 and TRBJ2-7; D is possibly TRBD2 (6 bases). This CDR3 is 13 amino acids long. Germline-derived CDR1 and CDR2 are MNHNY and SVGAGI (reference sequence). Trimming took 7 bases from V and 7 from J, leaving 17 bases between them. The CDR3 region is CASTRTGVGEQYF. In nucleotides, the CDR3 is TGTGCCAGCACCCGAACGGGAGTAGGTGAGCAGTACTTC.

The chain employs TRBV5-5 and TRBJ2-3; D is possibly TRBD1 (5 bases). V lost 0 bases and J lost 3, with 14 bases in between. The CDR3 loop spans 16 amino acids. From germline, CDR1 is SGHKS and CDR2 YYEKEE (reference sequence). CDR3 bases: TGTGCCAGCAGCTTGGGGGTAGGGGCCAGGACAGATACGCAGTATTTT. Translation gives CASSLGVGARTDTQYF.

The chain has TRBV7-8 and TRBJ2-3, with D perhaps matching TRBD2 (5 bases). Germline V gives CDR1 SGHVS, CDR2 FQNEAQ. The CDR3 consists of 16 residues. V was cut by 5 bases and J by 0 bases, with 15 bases left in between. CDR3 loop: CASSLEGLLSTDTQYF. CDR3 coding DNA: TGTGCCAGCAGCCTAGAAGGACTGTTGAGCACAGATACGCAGTATTTT.

The chain links TRBV6-5 to TRBJ2-7, with D possibly matching TRBD2 (5 bases). The CDR3 is 15 amino acids. Germline CDR1 and CDR2: MNHEY and SVGAGI. The V end was cut by 3 bases, the J end by 3 bases, with 15 bases between. The CDR3 DNA follows: TGTGCCAGCAGTTATAACCGGGGATCCCTCTACGAGCAGTACTTC. This translates into CASSYNRGSLYEQYF.

The chain is built from TRBV5-1 and TRBJ2-1; TRBD2 agrees at 9 bases. This CDR3 spans 15 amino acids. V trimming: 0 bases; J trimming: 4 bases; junction bases outside the gene matches: 2. CDR1 and CDR2 (germline): SGHRS, YFSETQ. Here the CDR3 DNA reads TGCGCCAGCAGCTTGGGGCTAGCGGGATACAATGAGCAGTTCTTC. Amino acid sequence: CASSLGLAGYNEQFF.

This clone was seen just once. The CDR3 sequence: CASSIPGSGNTIYF. In DNA form, the CDR3 reads TGCGCCAGCAGCATACCCGGTTCTGGAAACACCATATATTTT. This chain uses TRBV5-1 with TRBJ1-3; D unresolved. Germline CDR1 and CDR2: SGHRS and YFSETQ. The CDR3 contains 14 residues. The V end lost 4 bases, the J end lost 1 base, and 9 bases lay between the germline ends.

The chain couples TRBV28 to TRBJ2-7; 10 nucleotides agree with TRBD1. The CDR3 is made up of 16 amino acids. Trimming removed 6 bases from V and 5 bases from J; junction bases left unmatched: 13. CDR1 is MDHEN, CDR2 SYDVKM, per germline. The CDR3 loop is CASSLLPGQGPHEQYF. The CDR3 region has the DNA TGTGCCAGCAGCCTTCTTCCGGGACAGGGGCCCCACGAGCAGTACTTC.

The chain joins TRBV7-3 to TRBJ1-2, with TRBD1 identical over 8 bases. Germline V gene sequence: CDR1 SGHTA, CDR2 FQGTGA. The length of the CDR3 is 15 residues. The ends lost 5 bases at V and 6 bases at J; junction bases unmatched: 11. CDR3 nucleotides: TGTGCCAGCAGCCACGGAGTTAAGGACAGGGATGGCTACACCTTC. Its translation: CASSHGVKDRDGYTF. Drawing the rest from reference TRBV7-3 and TRBJ1-2, the complete variable domain is GAGVSQTPSNKVTEKGKYVELRCDPISGHTALYWYRQSLGQGPEFLIYFQGTGAADDSGLPNDRFFAVRPEGSVSTLKIQRTERGDSAVYLCASSHGVKDRDGYTFGSGTRLTVV.

This clone was seen a single time. The rearrangement uses TRBV29-1 and TRBJ2-3; 9 bases match TRBD1. Germline CDR1 is SQVTM and CDR2 is ANQGSEA. V dropped 1 base and J dropped 2; count of bases not matched to a gene: 4. This CDR3 is 15 amino acids long. The CDR3 DNA reads TGCAGCGTTGAAGGCGGGACAGGGAACACAGATACGCAGTATTTT. The encoded protein is CSVEGGTGNTDTQYF.

This clone has more than one count but fewer than ten. The rearrangement joins TRBV9 to TRBJ1-3, with 7 bases aligning to TRBD1. Trimming at V came to 3 bases and at J to 4 bases, leaving 4 bases not matched to a gene. Germline V gene lookup returns CDR1 SGDLS and CDR2 YYNGEE. This CDR3 contains 14 residues. The CDR3 loop reads CASSARQGGNTIYF. The CDR3 bases are TGTGCCAGCAGCGCAAGACAGGGAGGAAACACCATATATTTT.